This TCR beta chain derives from a study of blood T cell repertoires in COVID-19. Across the study: The origin of the acute and convalescent COVID-19 samples was the United States, Italy and Spain.

The method was immunoSEQ multiplex PCR; TCRdb's version includes in-frame clones alone and lacks a portion of them. This repertoire shows over 40,000 clones, around 83% found once; its top ten account for about 7%. As regards this clone: The same CDR3 also results from other DNA sequences found in this sample.

This TCR was recovered from a man aged 55 to 70 with active COVID-19. Sequencing was performed on peripheral blood.

CDR3 protein: CASSLGGRQDTQYF. DNA of the CDR3: TGCGCCAGCAGCTTGGGGGGGCGCCAAGATACGCAGTATTTT. The J gene is TRBJ2-3, the V gene TRBV5-1; weak D call: TRBD1 (6 bases). V was shortened by 0 bases and J by 5 bases, with 10 bases between the two germline ends. CDR3 size: 14 residues. Germline lookup yields CDR1 SGHRS and CDR2 YFSETQ.